The sequence of this TCR beta chain was determined in a study of cytomegalovirus exposure and HLA in healthy donors. Broader study findings: In a later analysis, HLA-associated beta chains showed higher expansion and lower generation probabilities than comparable chains.

Trimming removed 5 bases at V and 1 base at J, with 12 bases between. The CDR3 consists of 14 residues. Germline lookup yields CDR1 SEHNR and CDR2 FQNEAQ (reference sequence). This clone was seen only a few times. Antigen specificity is unknown. Both 60 Vbeta primers and 13 Jbeta primers went into the PCR. Clones were sequenced by immunoSEQ multiplex PCR, and TCRdb holds only the in-frame ones, with some missing. The repertoire holds 250,000 to 350,000 clones, 75% to 90% seen once, with about 4% in the top ten. The sample consisted of PBMCs. The sequence was obtained from a man in his forties in good health and CMV-seropositive. The rearrangement joins TRBV7-9 to TRBJ2-7; D call uncertain. CDR3 nucleotides: TGTGCCAGCAGCCCTCCTATGAGTTCCTACGAGCAGTACTTC. Protein: CASSPPMSSYEQYF. Supplemented by reference TRBV7-9 and TRBJ2-7, the full variable domain reads DTGVSQNPRHKITKRGQNVTFRCDPISEHNRLYWYRQTLGQGPEFLTYFQNEAQLEKSRLLSDRFSAERPKGSFSTLEIQRTEQGDSAMYLCASSPPMSSYEQYFGPGTRLTVT.